The 17 T cell receptor beta chains in this list originate from one sample, sequenced in a study of CD8 T cells in Susac syndrome. Reverse transcription of 0.5 to 1 ug RNA was performed with random hexamers. One entry per CDR3 protein results from TCRdb running MiXCR on the immunoSEQ multiplex PCR reads. The sample contains about 200,000 distinct CDR3 sequences, approximately 96% of which appear only once. The sample comprised CD4+ T cells from PBMCs. The receptors stem from a human donor with multiple sclerosis.

V and J are TRBV30 and TRBJ2-3; D ambiguous. This CDR3 region has 12 residues. Germline loops: CDR1 GTSNPN, CDR2 SVGIG (reference sequence). V was shortened by 2 bases and J by 4 bases, with 7 bases between the two germline ends. The CDR3 DNA follows: TGTGCCTGGAGTAAGATATCAGATACGCAGTATTTT. Its translation: CAWSKISDTQYF.

This chain links TRBV5-1 with TRBJ1-1, with TRBD1 as a possible D gene (6 bases). This CDR3 spans 15 amino acids. V was cut by 4 bases and J by 0 bases, with 13 bases left in between. Per the germline V gene, CDR1 is SGHRS and CDR2 is YFSETQ. CDR3 region: CASSPSGHMNTEAFF. The CDR3, as DNA: TGCGCCAGCAGCCCTTCGGGACATATGAACACTGAAGCTTTCTTT.

The CDR3 DNA sequence: TGCAGCGTTGATGCTTACACCGGGGAGCTGTTTTTT. It yields the protein CSVDAYTGELFF. This chain joins TRBV29-1 and TRBJ2-2; D remains unclear. Germline CDR1 reads SQVTM; CDR2 reads ANQGSEA. V was pared by 3 bases and J by 3 bases, with 5 bases between. The CDR3 is 12 residues long.

This clonotype showed up just a few times. CDR3 region: CASSLRGLAADTQYF. The CDR3 DNA sequence: TGCGCCAGCAGCTTGCGAGGACTAGCGGCAGATACGCAGTATTTT. V is TRBV5-1 and J is TRBJ2-3; 10 bases match TRBD2. Germline V lookup: CDR1 SGHRS, CDR2 YFSETQ. Trimming at V came to 1 base and at J to 4 bases, leaving 3 bases not matched to a gene. The CDR3 has 15 residues. The variable domain in full, with the rest retrieved from reference TRBV5-1 and TRBJ2-3, is KAGVTQTPRYLIKTRGQQVTLSCSPISGHRSVSWYQQTPGQGLQFLFEYFSETQRNKGNFPGRFSGRQFSNSRSEMNVSTLELGDSALYLCASSLRGLAADTQYFGPGTRLTVL.

This chain links TRBV2 with TRBJ2-1; 9 bases are a match to TRBD2. Germline trimming cut 8 bases from V and 7 bases from J; bases unmatched to any gene: 12. Looked up from germline, CDR1 is SNHLY and CDR2 is FYNNEI. CDR3 length: 15 residues. CDR3 loop: CASEPLGLAGNEQFF. The CDR3 DNA reads as TGTGCCAGCGAACCATTGGGACTAGCTGGGAATGAGCAGTTCTTC.

The chain is built from TRBV4-3 and TRBJ2-1; D is uncertain. Germline assignment: CDR1 LGHNA and CDR2 YSLEER. The CDR3 runs to 12 residues. Trimming pared 1 base from V and 15 bases from J, leaving 13 bases between. The CDR3 loop reads CASSQGGRDAFF. The CDR3 nucleotides read TGCGCCAGCAGCCAAGGGGGAAGGGATGCGTTCTTC.

This clonotype occurred a few times. This CDR3 reads CASSPEGYGYTF. The CDR3 nucleotides are TGTGCCAGCTCACCCGAGGGGTATGGCTACACCTTC. The J gene is TRBJ1-2, the V gene TRBV18, with a tentative D call TRBD1 (5 bases). Trimming took off 3 bases at V and 5 bases at J, with 7 bases between the two ends. The germline gives CDR1 KGHSH, CDR2 LQKENI. This CDR3 region has 12 residues. Full variable domain (outside the CDR3, taken from reference TRBV18 and TRBJ1-2): NAGVMQNPRHLVRRRGQEARLRCSPMKGHSHVYWYRQLPEEGLKFMVYLQKENIIDESGMPKERFSAEFPKEGPSILRIQQVVRGDSAAYFCASSPEGYGYTFGSGTRLTVV.

The chain uses TRBV3-1 and TRBJ1-2, with a possible D match to TRBD1 (5 bases). The length of the CDR3 is 13 residues. The V gene lost 6 bases and the J gene lost 4 bases, with 12 bases spanning the gap. The germline gives CDR1 LGHDT, CDR2 YNNKEL (reference sequence). The CDR3 is CASSPGRGYGYTF. CDR3 sequence (DNA): TGTGCCAGCAGTCCGGGACGCGGCTATGGCTACACCTTC.

The chain employs TRBV29-1 and TRBJ1-1, with TRBD1 matching 8 bases. This CDR3 has 12 residues. Germline CDR1 reads SQVTM; CDR2 reads ANQGSEA. Unmatched junction bases numbered 8, after V lost 7 bases and J lost 7 bases. The CDR3 reads CSERTGRDEAFF. CDR3 bases: TGCAGCGAGAGGACAGGGCGAGATGAAGCTTTCTTT. The complete variable domain, with remaining parts taken from reference TRBV29-1 and TRBJ1-1, reads SAVISQKPSRDICQRGTSLTIQCQVDSQVTMMFWYRQQPGQSLTLIATANQGSEATYESGFVIDKFPISRPNLTFSTLTVSNMSPEDSSIYLCSERTGRDEAFFGQGTRLTVV.

This chain links TRBV6-1 with TRBJ1-1; a possible D gene is TRBD1 (6 bases). With 6 bases removed from V and 4 bases from J, the gap between germline ends came to 18 bases. CDR3 length: 15 amino acids. Germline V gene lookup returns CDR1 MNHNS and CDR2 SASEGT. The CDR3 protein is CASSQQVQGVTEAFF. The CDR3 region has the DNA TGTGCCAGCAGCCAACAGGTACAGGGAGTCACTGAAGCTTTCTTT.

The chain is built from TRBV11-1 and TRBJ2-2; D unclear. The CDR3 sequence is 13 residues long. Germline V gene lookup returns CDR1 SGHAT and CDR2 FQDESV (reference sequence). V was cut by 6 bases and J by 1 base, with 6 bases left in between. In DNA form, the CDR3 reads TGTGCCAGCAGTTATGTGAACACCGGGGAGCTGTTTTTT. This gives the protein CASSYVNTGELFF.

This chain connects TRBV9 to TRBJ1-2, with D maybe TRBD1 (5 bases). The CDR3 loop spans 14 amino acids. Germline lookup yields CDR1 SGDLS and CDR2 YYNGEE. V lost 4 bases and J 0 bases, leaving 10 bases between the germline ends. The CDR3 sequence is CASSLSRANYGYTF. The CDR3 DNA follows: TGTGCCAGCAGCCTCTCCAGGGCTAACTATGGCTACACCTTC.

The genes are TRBV7-2 and TRBJ1-6; D gene unclear. With 10 bases removed from V and 8 bases from J, the gap between germline ends came to 15 bases. The germline CDR1 and CDR2 sequences are SGHTA and FQGNSA. CDR3 length: 13 residues. The CDR3 DNA sequence: TGTGCCACCTCACGCGGATCGCATTCACCCCTCCACTTT. Encoded protein: CATSRGSHSPLHF.

The chain combines TRBV18 with TRBJ2-7; D possibly uses TRBD1 or TRBD2 (6 bases each). Germline V gene sequence: CDR1 KGHSH, CDR2 LQKENI. V was shortened by 3 bases and J by 2 bases, with 17 bases between the two germline ends. The CDR3 loop spans 16 amino acids. CDR3 in DNA: TGTGCCAGCTCACCGAAGACAGGACTACTGACCTACGAGCAGTACTTC. Residues: CASSPKTGLLTYEQYF.

The table lists this clonotype with a count of one. J is TRBJ2-5 and V is TRBV20-1; 8 bases align to TRBD2. This CDR3 contains 14 residues. From germline, CDR1 is DFQATT and CDR2 SNEGSKA (reference sequence). V was pared by 4 bases and J by 14 bases, with 18 bases of the junction left unmatched. The chain's CDR3 is CSATIGSGVEGFYF. CDR3 DNA sequence: TGCAGTGCTACGATAGGTAGCGGGGTTGAAGGTTTCTACTTC.

The CDR3 nucleotides read TGCAGTGCTTCACAGGAAGAGACCCAGTACTTC. This codes for CSASQEETQYF. The chain recombines TRBV20-1 with TRBJ2-5, with a tentative D call TRBD1 (5 bases). CDR1 is DFQATT and CDR2 is SNEGSKA in the germline V gene (reference sequence). CDR3 size: 11 residues. Trimming pared 5 bases from V and 3 bases from J, leaving 7 bases between.

CDR3 nucleotides: TGTGCCAGCAGTTTGGCTGGGGCCGGGGAGCTGTTTTTT. Amino acid sequence: CASSLAGAGELFF. This chain joins TRBV12-3 or TRBV12-4 and TRBJ2-2; D is uncertain. V lost 3 bases and J lost 6, with 8 bases in between. CDR3 size: 13 residues.